These 5 T cell receptor beta chains were all obtained from the same sample, sequenced in a study of shared clonotypes between healthy human individuals. Assay used: immunoSEQ multiplex PCR; TCRdb lists only in-frame clones, some missing. Among more than 900,000 clones listed, roughly 74% were seen once. Sample: memory CD4+ T cells from PBMCs. The sample's subset: CD45RA-negative fraction. These receptors came from a man between 18 and 29 years old in good health. Some clones in this sample may be carry-over from other donors' samples.

This clone was observed a few times. The chain combines TRBV7-8 with TRBJ2-5; D is perhaps TRBD2 (5 bases). Germline CDR1 SGHVS, CDR2 FQNEAQ. Trimming removed 0 bases from V and 2 bases from J, with 10 bases in between. The CDR3 extends over 15 amino acids. The CDR3 region has the DNA TGTGCCAGCAGCTTAGCGAGTACGGGACAAGAGACCCAGTACTTC. Amino acid sequence: CASSLASTGQETQYF.

The chain's CDR3 is CASGPGSLEKLFF. CDR3 DNA: TGCGCCAGCGGCCCGGGATCCTTGGAAAAACTGTTTTTT. The V gene is TRBV5-1, the J gene TRBJ1-4; the D is unclear. The germline V and J ends were trimmed by 7 bases and 8 bases, with 15 bases remaining between them. Germline V CDR1 and CDR2: SGHRS, YFSETQ. The CDR3 contains 13 residues.

The chain is built from TRBV5-1 and TRBJ1-1; the D gene is possibly TRBD1 (5 bases). Trimming shortened V by 4 bases and J by 1 base, and 17 bases separated the two germline ends. Germline loops: CDR1 SGHRS, CDR2 YFSETQ. The CDR3 length is 16 residues. CDR3 bases: TGCGCCAGCAGCCCCTACCCCGGGACCGCGAACACTGAAGCTTTCTTT. Its protein product is CASSPYPGTANTEAFF.

This sequence joins TRBV11-2 and TRBJ2-2; 8 bases agree with TRBD1. V shed 1 base, J shed 5 bases, and the junction held 3 bases outside the gene matches. Germline V gene lookup returns CDR1 SGHAT and CDR2 FQNNGV. The CDR3 covers 15 residues. The CDR3 bases are TGTGCCAGCAGCTTAGGGACAGGGAGAACCGGGGAGCTGTTTTTT. This encodes CASSLGTGRTGELFF.

The DNA for the CDR3 is TGTGCCAGCAGCTTAGCGGGAGGGCCCACAGATACGCAGTATTTT. Translating gives CASSLAGGPTDTQYF. The chain employs TRBV5-6 and TRBJ2-3; TRBD2 aligns across 10 bases. Trimming at V came to 2 bases and at J to 2 bases, leaving 2 bases not matched to a gene. This CDR3 spans 15 amino acids. The V gene's germline CDR1 is SGHDT and CDR2 YYEEEE.